The sequence of this T cell receptor (beta chain) was determined in a study of T cells in Graves' hyperthyroidism and ophthalmopathy. In the study overall: Peripheral blood was taken when the disease was first diagnosed, before any treatment began. General observations from the study: Stable hyperthyroidism was separated from ophthalmopathy by a model based on 13 V-J features.

J lost 1 base, V lost 1 base, and 12 bases had no gene match. The germline CDR1 and CDR2 sequences are SGHVS and FNYEAQ. The CDR3 extends over 19 amino acids. Points on this clonotype: Antigen unknown.

The investigators amplified TCR beta CDR3 regions from RNA transcripts. TCR CDR3 underwent first-round RT-PCR with the HTBI primer set. TCRdb re-called the multiplex PCR reads through MiXCR, storing one row per CDR3 protein. The repertoire holds around 600,000 distinct CDR3 sequences, more than 14% seen once, with roughly an eighth in the top ten. Sequencing was performed on blood. The TCR comes from a woman aged 45-59 years with Graves' ophthalmopathy. This chain joins TRBV7-6 and TRBJ2-1, with TRBD2 matching over 8 bases. CDR3 amino acids: CASSLVDLGLGKSYNEQFF. The DNA for the CDR3 is TGTGCCAGCAGCTTAGTAGATTTGGGACTAGGCAAATCCTACAATGAGCAGTTCTTC. The full variable domain, its missing parts supplied by reference TRBV7-6 and TRBJ2-1, is GAGVSQSPRYKVTKRGQDVALRCDPISGHVSLYWYRQALGQGPEFLTYFNYEAQQDKSGLPNDRFSAERPEGSISTLTIQRTEQRDSAMYRCASSLVDLGLGKSYNEQFFGPGTRLTVL.